The T cell receptor (beta chain) described here comes from a study of cytomegalovirus exposure and HLA in healthy donors. Turning to the study itself: Out of 398 genotyped donors, about 80% belonged to the Caucasian-associated ancestry cluster. General study points: Solely CMV serostatus was available to characterize immune exposure. Cytomegalovirus-associated status was assigned to 164 TCR beta chains.

This clone has only a few counts. As yet, its antigen is unknown. V was trimmed by 4 bases and J by 1 base, leaving 4 bases between them. Germline CDR1 reads ENHRY; CDR2 reads SYGVKD. This CDR3 has 12 amino acids. The study ran its PCR with 60 Vbeta and 13 Jbeta primers. Profiled with immunoSEQ multiplex PCR; TCRdb holds only in-frame clones, not every one. The sample includes 180,000 or so clones, 78% of them seen just once. This clonotype originated in a female donor in good health and CMV-seronegative. Sequencing used PBMCs. The chain employs TRBV10-3 and TRBJ1-1; the D is unclear. The CDR3 DNA is TGTGCCATCAGTGGGCAGAACACTGAAGCTTTCTTT. Its protein is CAISGQNTEAFF.